This is a list of T cell receptor beta chains from one sample in a study of early T cells in non-severe SARS-CoV-2 infection. TCRdb analysed the 5' RACE reads with MiXCR anew, one entry per CDR3 protein. The sample shows more than 65,000 distinct CDR3 sequences, around 13% of them seen only once. The material was whole blood, obtained at baseline. These receptors came from an adult who was a healthcare worker with PCR-confirmed SARS-CoV-2 infection or an uninfected control (not recorded which). Each CDR3 is given with its conserved first and last residue. D genes are given only for firm matches. Clone size is shown for a subset of rows, as once, few, many or a class of expanded clone.

TRBJ2-1	TRBD1	TRBV28	NA	TGTGCCAGCAGTCTTCCAGGGGGTGAGCACAATGAGCAGTTCTTC	CASSLPGGEHNEQFF
TRBJ1-1	TRBD1	TRBV30	NA	TGTGCCTGGAGCTGGGACAGCCCGAACACTGAAGCTTTCTTT	CAWSWDSPNTEAFF
TRBJ1-5	NA	TRBV20-1	many	TGCAGTGCTAGATGGCAGAAAAATCAGCCCCAGCATTTT	CSARWQKNQPQHF
TRBJ2-2	TRBD2	TRBV28	many	TGTGCCAGCAGTTTGTTTACTAGCGGGAGTCCCGGGGAGCTGTTTTTT	CASSLFTSGSPGELFF
TRBJ2-5	TRBD2	TRBV12-3/TRBV12-4	NA	TGTGCCAGCAGTTCCCGGACTAGCGGGACATACTACGAGACCCAGTACTTC	CASSSRTSGTYYETQYF
TRBJ1-1	NA	TRBV28	NA	TGTGCCAGCAGTTCCCCGGGGGGGGCGAGCACTGAAGCTTTCTTT	CASSSPGGASTEAFF
TRBJ2-1	NA	TRBV19	few	TGTGCCAGTAGTATAAGGGCAGGGTACGATGAGCAGTTCTTC	CASSIRAGYDEQFF
TRBJ2-1	TRBD1	TRBV20-1	many	TGCAGTGCTACTCCAGGGGGCTCCTACAATGAGCAGTTCTTC	CSATPGGSYNEQFF
TRBJ1-4	TRBD1	TRBV28	many	TGTGCCAGCAGCTCAGGGGGCTTGGGTGAAAAACTGTTTTTT	CASSSGGLGEKLFF
TRBJ2-7	TRBD2	TRBV7-8	few	TGTGCCAGGGATAGGGAGCGGGATGGGGGAGGCGAGCAGTACTTC	CARDRERDGGGEQYF
TRBJ1-6	TRBD1	TRBV27	NA	TGTGCCAGCAGTTCCCCAAGACAGGGCTATAATTCACCCCTCCACTTT	CASSSPRQGYNSPLHF
TRBJ1-5	TRBD1	TRBV28	few	TGTGCCAGCAGAGTGGGACAGGTCGGGGCCCAGCATTTT	CASRVGQVGAQHF
TRBJ2-3	NA	TRBV4-2	few	TGTGCCAGCAGCCAAGAGTTCGGGACAGATACGCAGTATTTT	CASSQEFGTDTQYF
TRBJ2-2	NA	TRBV28	few	TGTGCCAGCAGCCACAGGTTACAAACCGGGGAGCTGTTTTTT	CASSHRLQTGELFF
TRBJ2-7	TRBD1	TRBV11-2	NA	TGTGCCAGCAGCTTAGGTACGACAGGGACGCGGGACGAGCAGTACTTC	CASSLGTTGTRDEQYF
TRBJ2-2	TRBD1	TRBV6-4	NA	TGTGCCAGCAGTGTCGGGACAGCTAACACCGGGGAGCTGTTTTTT	CASSVGTANTGELFF
TRBJ2-1	TRBD1	TRBV2	NA	TGTGCCAGCAGTACCCAGGGGGCCGGCAATGAGCAGTTCTTC	CASSTQGAGNEQFF
TRBJ2-1	NA	TRBV9	once	TGTGCCAGCAGCGTGGGTCGCCAGGCCTACAATGAGCAGTTCTTC	CASSVGRQAYNEQFF
TRBJ2-1	TRBD2	TRBV19	many	TGTGCCAGTAGTATCGGGACTAGCGGGAGCGTAGGGAATGAGCAGTTCTTC	CASSIGTSGSVGNEQFF
TRBJ2-4	NA	TRBV9	NA	TGTGCCAGCAGCGTAGGGACGGGCAAAAACATTCAGTACTTC	CASSVGTGKNIQYF
TRBJ2-2	TRBD1	TRBV2	NA	TGTGCCAGCAGTGAAGGGACAGGGTACACCGGGGAGCTGTTTTTT	CASSEGTGYTGELFF
TRBJ1-3	NA	TRBV2	NA	TGTGCCAGCAGCTCGGCCATCCGCTCTGGAAACACCATATATTTT	CASSSAIRSGNTIYF
TRBJ1-5	NA	TRBV7-6	few	TGTGCCAGCAGCCAGTACAATCAGCCCCAGCATTTT	CASSQYNQPQHF
TRBJ2-1	NA	TRBV19	NA	TGTGCCAGTAGTATGGGAGGAGGGCGCAGGAATGAGCAGTTCTTC	CASSMGGGRRNEQFF
TRBJ1-2	NA	TRBV14	few	TGTGCCAGCAGCCAACAAATGGCGGCAGGGATCAACTATGGCTACACCTTC	CASSQQMAAGINYGYTF
TRBJ2-1	TRBD2	TRBV7-7	NA	TGTGCCAGCAGCTTAGGGACTAGCGGGGTTCTGAGCTCCTACAATGAGCAGTTCTTC	CASSLGTSGVLSSYNEQFF
TRBJ1-3	NA	TRBV10-2	many	TGCGCCAGCAGTCGGGGGCAGGACGGAAACACCATATATTTT	CASSRGQDGNTIYF
TRBJ2-3	NA	TRBV12-3/TRBV12-4	few	TGTGCCAGCAGTTTCGCCCCGGGTAGCACAGATACGCAGTATTTT	CASSFAPGSTDTQYF
TRBJ2-1	TRBD2	TRBV28	NA	TGTGCCAGCAGTTTCTCTTTAGCGGGAGAAGGGAGCATGGAGCAGTTCTTC	CASSFSLAGEGSMEQFF
TRBJ1-1	NA	TRBV9	NA	TGTGCCAGCAGCGTAGTTGTGGGAATGGGAAACACTGAAGCTTTCTTT	CASSVVVGMGNTEAFF
TRBJ1-1	NA	TRBV29-1	NA	TGCAGCGTTGGGGGGACGGACACTGAAGCTTTCTTT	CSVGGTDTEAFF
TRBJ2-1	NA	TRBV7-9	few	TGTGCCAGCAGCTCCCCCGGGATAAATGAGCAGTTCTTC	CASSSPGINEQFF
TRBJ2-5	NA	TRBV20-1	few	TGCAGTGCTAGAGATTTTCAAGAGACCCAGTACTTC	CSARDFQETQYF
TRBJ2-3	TRBD2	TRBV5-5	NA	TGTGCCAGCAGCTTGGTTACTAGCGGGAGCGCAGATACGCAGTATTTT	CASSLVTSGSADTQYF
TRBJ2-5	NA	TRBV29-1	few	TGCAGCGTTGGAATCGGGAGTAACGGAGAGACCCAGTACTTC	CSVGIGSNGETQYF
TRBJ1-2	NA	TRBV28	NA	TGTGCCAGCGAGACCCAAGCTAACTATGGCTACACCTTC	CASETQANYGYTF
TRBJ2-1	NA	TRBV20-1	NA	TGCAGTGCTATGCGTGGTCACAATGAGCAGTTCTTC	CSAMRGHNEQFF
TRBJ2-1	TRBD1	TRBV5-4	many	TGTGCCAGCAGCCGTGGACAGGGGGCCTACAATGAGCAGTTCTTC	CASSRGQGAYNEQFF
TRBJ1-5	NA	TRBV28	NA	TGTGCCAGCAGTTCCAGGGGAGGGAGGTTGGCCCAGCATTTT	CASSSRGGRLAQHF
TRBJ1-1	TRBD1	TRBV7-3	NA	TGTGCCAGCAGCTCGTACTCGTACACAGGGGTTTTGGACACTGAAGCTTTCTTT	CASSSYSYTGVLDTEAFF
TRBJ2-1	NA	TRBV3-1	many	TGTGCCAGCAGCGCCCTGAACTACAATGAGCAGTTCTTC	CASSALNYNEQFF
TRBJ1-4	NA	TRBV12-3/TRBV12-4	NA	TGTGCCAGCAGTTCACAGGCAACTAATGAAAAACTGTTTTTT	CASSSQATNEKLFF
TRBJ2-5	NA	TRBV28	few	TGTGCCAGCAGTCCGAGACAGATGGGCCAAGAGACCCAGTACTTC	CASSPRQMGQETQYF
TRBJ2-5	NA	TRBV3-1	NA	TGTGCCAGCAGCCAAGACGAAGACGGGAGGACCCAGTACTTC	CASSQDEDGRTQYF
TRBJ2-7	NA	TRBV3-1	many	TGTGCCAGCAGCCAAGATTTGGGGGCCTACGAGCAGTACTTC	CASSQDLGAYEQYF
TRBJ2-2	TRBD1	TRBV5-1	few	TGCGCCAGCAGCCCCAGGGGGACGATAGCCGGGGAGCTGTTTTTT	CASSPRGTIAGELFF
TRBJ1-6	NA	TRBV27	few	TGTGCCAGCAGTTCCTTTCCTGGGGGGTGGTCACCCCTCCACTTT	CASSSFPGGWSPLHF
TRBJ2-1	NA	TRBV10-3	few	TGTGCCATCAGTGAGTTCATGGACTCCTACAATGAGCAGTTCTTC	CAISEFMDSYNEQFF